The 10 T cell receptor beta chains in this list originate from one sample, sequenced in a study of T cells in Graves' hyperthyroidism and ophthalmopathy. Researchers took RNA transcripts and amplified the TCR beta CDR3 regions from them. The TCR CDR3 was amplified in a first-round RT-PCR using the HTBI primer set. TCRdb recomputed calls from the multiplex PCR reads with MiXCR, one row per CDR3 protein. The sample comprises nearly 600,000 distinct CDR3 sequences, approximately 13% of which are singletons, and more than 5% rests with the top ten. Sequencing used blood. These receptors were collected from a woman aged 25-40 years with Graves' hyperthyroidism that later progressed to Graves' ophthalmopathy.

This clonotype was seen a few times. The CDR3 loop reads CASLPLVLDRPNTEAFF. In DNA form, the CDR3 reads TGCGCCAGCCTTCCACTCGTCCTGGACCGCCCGAACACTGAAGCTTTCTTT. J is TRBJ1-1 and V is TRBV10-2; D uncertain. Germline V lookup: CDR1 WSHSY, CDR2 SAAADI. Trimming stripped 8 bases from V and 1 base from J, with 23 bases between. The CDR3 is 17 residues long.

Many counts were recorded for this clonotype. V usage is TRBV20-1 and J usage is TRBJ2-2; 12 positions match TRBD2. J lost 3 bases, V lost 0 bases, and 5 bases had no gene match. This CDR3 region has 17 residues. The germline gives CDR1 DFQATT, CDR2 SNEGSKA (reference sequence). The DNA for the CDR3 is TGCAGTGCTAGAGATCGCGGGACTAGCGGGTACACCGGGGAGCTGTTTTTT. Amino acids: CSARDRGTSGYTGELFF.

This clonotype was seen many times. V is TRBV11-2 and J is TRBJ2-3; no reliable D call. The V end was cut by 4 bases, the J end by 4 bases, with 6 bases between. This CDR3 region has 12 residues. From germline, CDR1 is SGHAT and CDR2 FQNNGV. DNA for the CDR3: TGTGCCAGCAGCTCCATTCCAGATACGCAGTATTTT. As protein: CASSSIPDTQYF.

This clonotype was observed at least ten times. The chain couples TRBV7-9 to TRBJ1-1; 11 nucleotides match TRBD1. The CDR3 has 15 residues. The trim removed 5 bases at V and 4 bases at J, leaving 6 bases unmatched. Germline CDR1 and CDR2: SEHNR and FQNEAQ (reference sequence). CDR3 region: CASSPRDRGVTEAFF. In DNA form, the CDR3 reads TGTGCCAGCAGCCCCCGGGACAGGGGGGTCACTGAAGCTTTCTTT.

The V call is TRBV10-3, the J call TRBJ2-2; D may be TRBD2 (5 bases). Germline CDR1 and CDR2: ENHRY and SYGVKD. This CDR3 is 12 amino acids long. The V gene lost 11 bases and the J gene lost 6 bases, with 13 bases spanning the gap. Written as DNA, the CDR3 is TGTGCCTTTGGACTCCTTTCCGGGGAGCTGTTTTTT. Translation: CAFGLLSGELFF.

The table lists this clonotype with many counts. CDR3 DNA: TGTGCCAGCAGTGGACCCCAGGGAGAGACCCAGTACTTC. Protein sequence: CASSGPQGETQYF. This rearrangement joins TRBV2 to TRBJ2-5; a possible D gene is TRBD1 (5 bases). The CDR3 is 13 residues long. Trimming pared 4 bases from V and 4 bases from J, leaving 10 bases between. CDR1 SNHLY and CDR2 FYNNEI come from the germline V gene.

This clonotype has a count of ten or more. The chain joins TRBV27 to TRBJ1-1, with a tentative D call TRBD1 (5 bases). This CDR3 region has 13 residues. V lost 6 bases and J 1 base, leaving 9 bases between the germline ends. Germline CDR1 and CDR2: MNHEY and SMNVEV (reference sequence). The CDR3 reads CASREGPNTEAFF. CDR3 DNA sequence: TGTGCCAGCAGAGAGGGACCGAACACTGAAGCTTTCTTT.

The table lists this clonotype with many counts. V gene TRBV10-3 combines with J gene TRBJ1-5; a weak D match, TRBD1 (5 bases). The length of the CDR3 is 17 residues. Germline V gene data show CDR1 as ENHRY and CDR2 as SYGVKD. V shed 3 bases and J shed 7 bases, with 22 bases lying between them. In DNA, the CDR3 is TGTGCCATCAGTGAATCTGTCGGGACGGCGGCTACCCAGCCCCAGCATTTT. Residues: CAISESVGTAATQPQHF.

In this sample, this clonotype turned up once. The V gene is TRBV9, the J gene TRBJ2-2; 14 positions agree with TRBD2. Trimming took 4 bases from V and 7 from J; bases not matched to a gene: 9. Germline V gene data show CDR1 as SGDLS and CDR2 as YYNGEE. There are 17 residues in the CDR3. As DNA, the CDR3 is TGTGCCAGCAGCCCTCCCGGGACTAGCGGGAGACACGGGGAGCTGTTTTTT. Its protein is CASSPPGTSGRHGELFF.

Ten or more counts support this clonotype. The chain has TRBV7-2 and TRBJ1-1; D is perhaps TRBD1 (5 bases). Germline CDR1 is SGHTA and CDR2 is FQGNSA. V shed 5 bases and J shed 4 bases, with 17 bases lying between them. This CDR3 is built from 15 residues. The CDR3 coding sequence is TGTGCCAGCAGCCAGGTCTCGGGGGTGGGCACTGAAGCTTTCTTT. Amino acids: CASSQVSGVGTEAFF.